This TCR beta chain was obtained from a study of identical twins. After template switching added a universal primer site, the resulting cDNA carried unique molecular identifiers. Using its own MiXCR run on the 5' RACE reads, TCRdb lists one record per CDR3 protein. The sample records roughly 1,500,000 distinct CDR3 sequences, around 29% being singletons. This CDR3 is built from 14 residues. Germline CDR1 reads LGHNA; CDR2 reads YNFKEQ. V and J are TRBV4-2 and TRBJ2-1; D uncertain. The last part of the DNA fits TRBJ2-7 better; the J call may be wrong. The specimen sequenced was cord blood. The sequence came from a newborn girl in good health. CDR3 in amino acids: CASSQFVSYNEQYF. DNA for the CDR3: TGTGCCAGCAGCCAATTTGTTTCCTACAATGAGCAGTACTTC.